This TCR beta chain was captured by sequencing in a study of blood T cell repertoires in COVID-19. Recruited during active infection, patients (from Seattle) were subsequently followed longitudinally. Trimming at V came to 2 bases and at J to 8 bases, leaving 8 bases not matched to a gene. The germline V gene has CDR1 GTSNPN and CDR2 SVGIG (reference sequence). The length of the CDR3 is 14 residues. Using immunoSEQ multiplex PCR, the repertoire was profiled, and TCRdb retains in-frame clones only, with some absent. The table includes approximately 70,000 clones, 87% detected once. The specimen was peripheral blood. The chain carries TRBV30 and TRBJ2-1, with 8 bases that match TRBD1. The receptor's source is a woman aged 45-65 years with COVID-19, enrolled during active disease. In DNA, the CDR3 is TGTGCCTGGAGTAAAGGACAGGGTTATGATGAGCAGTTCTTC. Its translation is CAWSKGQGYDEQFF.